Presented here are 26 T cell receptor beta chains from one specimen sequenced in a study of blood T cell repertoires in COVID-19. Assay used: immunoSEQ multiplex PCR; TCRdb lists only in-frame clones, some missing. The data show approximately 450,000 clones, 80% to 90% seen once. The sequencing sample was made of peripheral blood. The source is a woman aged 25 to 39 with acute or convalescent COVID-19.

This rearrangement joins TRBV24-1 to TRBJ1-1, with 7 bases lining up with TRBD1. The junction had 17 bases not matched to a gene; V was cut back by 6 bases and J by 14 bases. The germline V gene has CDR1 KGHDR and CDR2 SFDVKD. The CDR3 is 14 amino acids. CDR3 nucleotides: TGTGCCACCAGTTCCGCCGCAGGGGGTGACCGGCGGTTCTTT. It encodes CATSSAAGGDRRFF.

The chain has TRBV14 and TRBJ1-2; D might be TRBD1 (6 bases). Germline CDR1 is SGHDN and CDR2 is FVKESK. The CDR3 contains 14 residues. The germline V and J ends were trimmed by 1 base and 2 bases, with 8 bases remaining between them. The CDR3 coding sequence is TGTGCCAGCAGCCAAGCAGGGGCCAACTATGGCTACACCTTC. Translation gives CASSQAGANYGYTF.

This chain joins TRBV18 and TRBJ2-5, with 8 positions matching TRBD2. Germline CDR1 and CDR2: KGHSH and LQKENI. Trimming removed 6 bases from V and 1 base from J; junction bases left unmatched: 4. The CDR3 is made up of 14 amino acids. CDR3 sequence (DNA): TGTGCCAGCTCCCACGGACTAGCCCAAGAGACCCAGTACTTC. The encoded protein is CASSHGLAQETQYF.

The chain joins TRBV9 to TRBJ2-3; a possible D gene is TRBD2 (6 bases). The CDR3 is 15 residues long. Per the germline V gene, CDR1 is SGDLS and CDR2 is YYNGEE. V lost 4 bases to trimming and J lost 0 bases, with 12 bases between them. In DNA, the CDR3 is TGTGCCAGCAGCTCCGGGACTGGGAGCACAGATACGCAGTATTTT. Protein: CASSSGTGSTDTQYF.

The genes are TRBV7-3 and TRBJ2-2; tentative D call: TRBD2 (6 bases). Between the trimmed V and J ends, which lost 1 base and 6 bases, there was a span of 18 bases. The CDR3 runs 17 residues. The germline gives CDR1 SGHTA, CDR2 FQGTGA. The CDR3 sequence: CASSLIAGIRFAGELFF. The DNA of the CDR3 is TGTGCCAGCAGCTTAATCGCGGGGATTCGGTTCGCCGGGGAGCTGTTTTTT.

The chain is built from TRBV7-9 and TRBJ2-3, with TRBD2 matching 14 bases. This CDR3 has 16 residues. V gave up 5 bases and J gave up 3 bases; unmatched junction bases: 4. Germline CDR1 SEHNR, CDR2 FQNEAQ (reference sequence). CDR3 in amino acids: CASSKGTSGGTDTQYF. For the CDR3, the DNA is TGTGCCAGCAGCAAAGGGACTAGCGGGGGTACAGATACGCAGTATTTT.

The chain couples TRBV9 to TRBJ1-1, with D unresolved. This CDR3 is built from 15 residues. The V gene's germline CDR1 is SGDLS and CDR2 YYNGEE. Trimming pared 4 bases from V and 5 bases from J, leaving 18 bases between. The CDR3 coding sequence is TGTGCCAGCAGCAGAGACATCGGGGTGGGAACTGAAGCTTTCTTT. Translated, it gives CASSRDIGVGTEAFF. Complete variable domain (other parts from reference TRBV9 and TRBJ1-1): DSGVTQTPKHLITATGQRVTLRCSPRSGDLSVYWYQQSLDQGLQFLIQYYNGEERAKGNILERFSAQQFPDLHSELNLSSLELGDSALYFCASSRDIGVGTEAFFGQGTRLTVV.

V usage is TRBV5-1 and J usage is TRBJ2-5; D is possibly TRBD2 (6 bases). The CDR3 is 15 amino acids. The germline CDR1 and CDR2 sequences are SGHRS and YFSETQ. Between the trimmed V and J ends, which lost 4 bases and 5 bases, there was a span of 18 bases. CDR3 sequence: CASSLLDTRGETQYF. CDR3 nucleotide sequence: TGCGCCAGCAGCCTGTTGGACACCCGGGGGGAGACCCAGTACTTC.

In its sample, this clone was seen once. The gene calls are TRBV4-1 and TRBJ2-1; 11 positions match TRBD1. V shed 4 bases and J 12 bases; nucleotides not matched to a gene: 17. CDR1 is MGHRA and CDR2 is YSYEKL in the germline V gene. The CDR3 covers 17 residues. The CDR3 nucleotides are TGCGCCAGCAGCCCCTACCCCAGGACAGGGGGCACCTACGGGCAGTTCTTC. It codes for CASSPYPRTGGTYGQFF.

The CDR3 region has the DNA TGTGCCAGTAGTATAGTAGGGGTGAAAGTCAATGAGACCCAGTACTTC. It yields the protein CASSIVGVKVNETQYF. The chain carries TRBV19 and TRBJ2-5, with D maybe TRBD1 (5 bases). The length of the CDR3 is 16 residues. Per germline, CDR1 LNHDA and CDR2 SQIVND (reference sequence). V lost 1 base and J 5 bases, leaving 17 bases between the germline ends.

A single count supports this clone. The CDR3: CAWSVGAAGGYTF. In DNA, the CDR3 is TGTGCCTGGAGTGTCGGTGCTGCGGGAGGCTACACCTTC. The chain carries TRBV30 and TRBJ1-2; D gene ambiguous. Trimming took off 0 bases at V and 8 bases at J, with 13 bases between the two ends. The CDR3 extends over 13 amino acids. CDR1 and CDR2 from the germline V gene are GTSNPN and SVGIG (reference sequence).

The gene calls are TRBV10-3 and TRBJ1-1; TRBD1 is a possible D gene (6 bases). This CDR3 spans 14 amino acids. The germline gives CDR1 ENHRY, CDR2 SYGVKD. V was pared by 6 bases and J by 3 bases, with 14 bases between. This CDR3 is CAIRGSGDHTEAFF. The DNA of the CDR3 is TGTGCCATCAGGGGGTCAGGGGATCACACTGAAGCTTTCTTT.

The chain couples TRBV30 to TRBJ1-1; no clear D. There are 13 residues in the CDR3. Germline lookup yields CDR1 GTSNPN and CDR2 SVGIG (reference sequence). Trimming left V 2 bases short and J 7 bases short, with 14 bases between. The CDR3 sequence is CAWSPLVSNEAFF. DNA for the CDR3: TGTGCCTGGAGTCCCTTGGTGTCTAATGAAGCTTTCTTT.

This CDR3 reads CASSRGQTSTDTQYF. CDR3 nucleotides: TGCGCCAGCAGCCGGGGACAGACAAGCACAGATACGCAGTATTTT. V is TRBV5-1 and J is TRBJ2-3, with TRBD1 identical over 7 bases. The CDR3 loop spans 15 amino acids. The V gene's germline CDR1 is SGHRS and CDR2 YFSETQ. J was trimmed by 0 bases and V by 4 bases; bases with no gene match: 5.

V and J are TRBV2 and TRBJ1-5; TRBD1 might be the D (5 bases). Germline V gene data show CDR1 as SNHLY and CDR2 as FYNNEI. V lost 2 bases to trimming and J lost 6 bases, with 14 bases between them. This CDR3 has 15 residues. The CDR3 nucleotides are TGTGCCAGCAGTGAATTCCAGGCCGGGGGTCAGCCCCAGCATTTT. This translates into CASSEFQAGGQPQHF.

This clone was observed a few times. The chain uses TRBV27 and TRBJ2-1; 8 bases are a match to TRBD2. This CDR3 comprises 14 residues. Trimming removed 2 bases from V and 3 bases from J; junction bases left unmatched: 0. In germline, CDR1 is MNHEY, CDR2 SMNVEV (reference sequence). CDR3 sequence: CASSLAGGYNEQFF. CDR3 DNA: TGTGCCAGCAGTTTAGCGGGGGGCTACAATGAGCAGTTCTTC.

A single count supports this clone. The V and J genes are TRBV5-1 and TRBJ2-5, with TRBD2 identical over 8 bases. The CDR3 has 16 amino acids. V lost 0 bases to trimming and J lost 5 bases; unmatched junction nucleotides: 9. Germline V gene lookup returns CDR1 SGHRS and CDR2 YFSETQ. The CDR3 DNA reads TGCGCCAGCAGCTTGGTTCCGGGGGGGATAACGGAGACCCAGTACTTC. The encoded protein is CASSLVPGGITETQYF.

This chain uses TRBV2 with TRBJ1-6, with TRBD1 as a possible D gene (5 bases). The germline V gene encodes CDR1 SNHLY and CDR2 FYNNEI. This CDR3 has 13 residues. With 4 bases removed from V and 7 bases from J, the gap between germline ends came to 8 bases. The CDR3 is CASSGTLNSPLHF. As DNA, the CDR3 is TGTGCCAGCAGTGGGACACTAAATTCACCCCTCCACTTT.

Only a few counts were recorded for this clone. V and J are TRBV5-1 and TRBJ1-5; possible D gene TRBD1, 6 bases. There are 15 residues in the CDR3. V dropped 4 bases and J dropped 6 bases, with 17 bases sitting between them. The germline V gene encodes CDR1 SGHRS and CDR2 YFSETQ. CDR3: CASSREGGASQPQHF. The CDR3 DNA is TGCGCCAGCAGCCGCGAGGGGGGGGCTAGTCAGCCCCAGCATTTT.

The chain recombines TRBV6-6 with TRBJ2-7; the match to TRBD1 covers 7 bases. The germline V gene has CDR1 MNHNY and CDR2 SVGAGI (reference sequence). CDR3 length equals 14 residues. Trimming took 6 bases from V and 0 from J; bases not matched to a gene: 5. The CDR3 DNA follows: TGTGCCAGCAGCTTCCGGGACAGCTCCTACGAGCAGTACTTC. It yields the protein CASSFRDSSYEQYF.

The genes are TRBV4-1 and TRBJ1-4; tentative D call: TRBD1 (5 bases). The CDR3 is 14 amino acids. The germline gives CDR1 MGHRA, CDR2 YSYEKL. V shed 6 bases and J shed 2 bases, with 10 bases lying between them. The DNA of the CDR3 is TGCGCCAGCAGGCGCGGGACGACTAATGAAAAACTGTTTTTT. This gives the protein CASRRGTTNEKLFF.

As for this clone: This same CDR3 is encoded by further DNA sequences in the sample. The chain recombines TRBV11-2 with TRBJ2-7, with 8 positions matching TRBD2. The CDR3 is 15 amino acids. Germline-derived CDR1 and CDR2 are SGHAT and FQNNGV. V lost 2 bases and J lost 0; bases outside the gene matches: 3. Here the CDR3 reads CASSLSGGASYEQYF. DNA for the CDR3: TGTGCCAGCAGCTTATCGGGGGGGGCCTCCTACGAGCAGTACTTC.

V gene TRBV14 combines with J gene TRBJ2-3; TRBD2 agrees at 13 bases. The CDR3 runs to 17 residues. Germline loops: CDR1 SGHDN, CDR2 FVKESK. The ends lost 5 bases at V and 4 bases at J; junction bases unmatched: 9. Here the CDR3 DNA reads TGTGCCAGCAGCAACCGGGGACTAGCGGGGTTGGCAGATACGCAGTATTTT. Encoded protein: CASSNRGLAGLADTQYF.

As DNA, the CDR3 is TGTGCCAGCTCACCCACACTAAACTATGGCTACACCTTC. Translated: CASSPTLNYGYTF. The chain couples TRBV18 to TRBJ1-2, with D uncertain. This CDR3 has 13 amino acids. V dropped 3 bases and J dropped 2 bases, with 7 bases sitting between them. From germline, CDR1 is KGHSH and CDR2 LQKENI.

The chain combines TRBV2 with TRBJ1-6, with D unclear. The CDR3 has 13 amino acids. Germline V lookup: CDR1 SNHLY, CDR2 FYNNEI. V was trimmed by 4 bases and J by 5 bases, leaving 6 bases between them. The CDR3 coding sequence is TGTGCCAGCAGTGGAGTGAATAATTCACCCCTCCACTTT. Protein product: CASSGVNNSPLHF.

V and J are TRBV6-5 and TRBJ2-7, with unresolved D. Trimming stripped 6 bases from V and 3 bases from J, with 15 bases between. Per the germline V gene, CDR1 is MNHEY and CDR2 is SVGAGI. The CDR3 has 14 residues. The CDR3 DNA reads as TGTGCCAGCAGGAACGATCTACCCCACTACGAGCAGTACTTC. Translation gives CASRNDLPHYEQYF.